The clone carrying this T cell receptor beta chain was detected once. Its specificity is unknown. The assay was immunoSEQ multiplex PCR, and TCRdb's table has in-frame clones only and misses some. The sample contains about 130,000 clones, over 75% of which appear only once. Trimming at V came to 8 bases and at J to 4 bases, leaving 4 bases not matched to a gene. The CDR3 consists of 14 residues. Germline loops: CDR1 MNHNY, CDR2 SVGAGI (reference sequence). The data originate from a study of T cell responses to AZD1222 COVID-19 vaccine. Findings and caveats of the study: Baseline serostatus was positive in only six AZD1222 recipients. The peak T cell response came first, and repertoires were sampled only after it. Possibly, clonal diversity was underestimated; donors were largely white British and included more females.

The source material was peripheral blood, sampled on day 0 of AZD1222 vaccination. This clonotype originated in an adult in good health. The rearrangement links TRBV6-6 to TRBJ2-1; 11 bases align to TRBD2. DNA for the CDR3: TGTGCCAGCCTAGCGGGGGGTAGTTACAATGAGCAGTTCTTC. This sequence encodes CASLAGGSYNEQFF.